The rows below give T cell receptor beta chains drawn from one sample of a study of immune evolution from preneoplasia to lung adenocarcinoma. Only in-frame clones appear in the TCRdb table, and some are missing; sequencing was by immunoSEQ multiplex PCR. The table has under 45,000 clones, roughly 80% seen once; the top ten hold approximately 4.7%. Sequenced: FFPE invasive lung adenocarcinoma tissue. All receptors come from a person aged 55 to 69 with lung adenocarcinoma. The CDR3 runs from the conserved cysteine through the conserved F or W. The D gene is left open where the match is weak. The size field is filled for only some rows; it gives once, few, many or a size class.

clone_size	j_call	d_call	v_call	cdr3_length	cdr3_aa	cdr3_nt
.	TRBJ2-7	.	TRBV4-2	15	CASSQESGSSYEQYF	TGTGCCAGCAGCCAAGAAAGCGGTAGCTCCTACGAGCAGTACTTC
.	TRBJ2-1	TRBD2	TRBV29-1	19	CSVEEAGDGRSSFIDEQFF	TGCAGCGTTGAAGAAGCGGGAGATGGAAGGTCTTCGTTTATCGATGAGCAGTTCTTC
.	TRBJ1-2	.	TRBV5-6	13	CASSPGRNYGYTF	TGTGCCAGCAGCCCGGGCAGAAACTATGGCTACACCTTC
.	TRBJ1-5	.	TRBV6-1	11	CASSTYQPQHF	TGTGCCAGCAGTACCTATCAGCCCCAGCATTTT
.	TRBJ1-5	TRBD1	TRBV10-3	15	CAISSGGQVNQPQHF	TGTGCCATCAGTTCTGGTGGACAGGTCAATCAGCCCCAGCATTTT
.	TRBJ2-1	.	TRBV19	15	CASSILSGTKNEQFF	TGTGCCAGTAGTATCCTTTCCGGGACCAAAAATGAGCAGTTCTTC
.	TRBJ2-1	TRBD2	TRBV7-8	15	CASSLLGSGTGEQFF	TGTGCCAGCAGCTTACTTGGTAGCGGGACGGGTGAGCAGTTCTTC
.	TRBJ1-1	.	TRBV7-8	13	CASSLTRGTEAFF	TGTGCCAGCAGCTTAACCAGGGGCACTGAAGCTTTCTTT
few	TRBJ2-3	.	TRBV11-2	11	CASSFVDTQYF	TGTGCCAGCAGCTTCGTGGATACGCAGTATTTT
.	TRBJ1-2	.	TRBV29-1	11	CSVAQGYGYTF	TGCAGCGTTGCACAGGGATATGGCTACACCTTC
.	TRBJ2-1	TRBD1	TRBV5-1	15	CASSFYSDRGNEQFF	TGCGCCAGCAGCTTTTATTCGGACAGGGGGAATGAGCAGTTCTTC
.	TRBJ2-3	.	TRBV9	14	CASSVLPATDTQYF	TGTGCCAGCAGCGTACTCCCTGCCACAGATACGCAGTATTTT
once	TRBJ2-7	TRBD2	TRBV10-3	13	CAISESTSGKQYF	TGTGCCATCAGTGAGTCGACTAGCGGAAAGCAGTACTTC
.	TRBJ2-2	.	TRBV9	16	CASSVSPGADTGELFF	TGTGCCAGCAGCGTATCGCCTGGGGCCGACACCGGGGAGCTGTTTTTT
.	TRBJ2-5	TRBD1	TRBV7-7	15	CASSPQPRGIETQYF	TGTGCCAGCAGCCCCCAGCCCAGGGGGATAGAGACCCAGTACTTC
.	TRBJ2-3	.	TRBV28	12	CAGSYNTDTQYF	TGTGCCGGCAGTTATAACACAGATACGCAGTATTTT
.	TRBJ2-7	.	TRBV29-1	11	CSGRTAYEQYF	TGCAGCGGACGGACAGCCTACGAGCAGTACTTC
.	TRBJ2-4	TRBD1	TRBV6-5	13	CASSLSRDSIAYF	TGTGCCAGCAGCTTAAGCCGGGACAGCATTGCGTACTTC
.	TRBJ2-2	.	TRBV27	17	CASSLELGGGWTGELFF	TGTGCCAGCAGTTTAGAGCTCGGGGGAGGTTGGACCGGGGAGCTGTTTTTT
.	TRBJ2-7	TRBD2	TRBV7-9	16	CASSLAGAGDGYEQYF	TGTGCCAGCAGCTTAGCGGGCGCGGGAGACGGTTACGAGCAGTACTTC
.	TRBJ2-1	.	TRBV6-1	17	CASSGGGDPKTHNEQFF	TGTGCCAGCAGTGGGGGGGGCGATCCCAAAACTCACAATGAGCAGTTCTTC
.	TRBJ1-5	.	TRBV10-3	17	CAISGGPQGPSNQPQHF	TGTGCCATCTCGGGGGGCCCTCAGGGCCCGAGCAATCAGCCCCAGCATTTT
.	TRBJ2-7	.	TRBV5-6	17	CASSLWDQLSLSYEQYF	TGTGCCAGCAGCCTATGGGATCAGCTCTCCCTCTCCTACGAGCAGTACTTC
once	TRBJ2-1	TRBD2	TRBV10-2	15	CASSVGGMARGEQFF	TGCGCCAGCAGTGTGGGGGGGATGGCCCGGGGTGAGCAGTTCTTC
.	TRBJ1-5	.	TRBV28	14	CASSPIGGDQPQHF	TGTGCCAGCAGTCCCATCGGGGGGGATCAGCCCCAGCATTTT
.	TRBJ1-1	.	TRBV19	10	CATRNTEAFF	TGTGCCACAAGGAACACTGAAGCTTTCTTT
once	TRBJ2-7	.	TRBV28	15	CASSLLSQGTYEQYF	TGTGCCAGCAGTTTATTATCCCAGGGCACCTACGAGCAGTACTTC
.	TRBJ1-4	.	TRBV30	16	CAGKQGYLATNEKLFF	TGTGCCGGCAAACAGGGATACCTCGCAACTAATGAAAAACTGTTTTTT
.	TRBJ1-1	.	TRBV7-2	14	CASSLDRGKDEAFF	TGTGCCAGCAGCTTAGACCGGGGGAAGGATGAAGCTTTCTTT
.	TRBJ1-2	.	TRBV19	13	CASSDYRVYGYTF	TGTGCCAGTAGTGATTACAGGGTCTATGGCTACACCTTC
.	TRBJ2-1	.	TRBV5-1	16	CASSLLAGDGYNEQFF	TGCGCCAGCAGCTTGTTGGCAGGGGATGGGTACAATGAGCAGTTCTTC
.	TRBJ2-3	TRBD2	TRBV28	15	CASSSLAGGADTQYF	TGTGCCAGCAGTTCTCTAGCGGGGGGAGCAGATACGCAGTATTTT
.	TRBJ2-5	TRBD2	TRBV29-1	14	CSVPLAGPQETQYF	TGCAGCGTCCCACTAGCGGGACCTCAAGAGACCCAGTACTTC
.	TRBJ1-1	.	TRBV30	14	CAWKPGHTNTEAFF	TGTGCCTGGAAGCCGGGACATACTAACACTGAAGCTTTCTTT
.	TRBJ2-5	.	TRBV2	14	CASSYREVRETQYF	TGTGCCAGCAGTTACAGGGAGGTCAGAGAGACCCAGTACTTC
.	TRBJ2-3	.	TRBV5-1	14	CASGDTVSTDTQYF	TGCGCCAGCGGGGACACGGTCAGCACAGATACGCAGTATTTT
.	TRBJ2-6	.	TRBV29-1	13	CSALHGAPNVLTF	TGCAGCGCCCTCCATGGGGCGCCCAACGTCCTGACTTTC
.	TRBJ2-2	.	TRBV28	15	CASSLARPNTGELFF	TGTGCCAGCAGTTTAGCCCGACCGAACACCGGGGAGCTGTTTTTT
.	TRBJ2-1	.	TRBV7-9	11	CASSPYNEQFF	TGTGCCAGCAGCCCCTACAATGAGCAGTTCTTC
.	TRBJ2-2	.	TRBV18	13	CASSPSGIGELFF	TGTGCCAGCTCACCGTCAGGGATCGGGGAGCTGTTTTTT
.	TRBJ2-3	TRBD2	TRBV7-2	18	CASSLTASGGGSTDTQYF	TGTGCCAGCAGCTTAACCGCTAGCGGGGGGGGGAGCACAGATACGCAGTATTTT
.	TRBJ2-7	.	TRBV10-2	14	CASGTSGRDYEQYF	TGCGCCAGCGGAACCTCCGGTCGGGACTACGAGCAGTACTTC
.	TRBJ2-3	TRBD2	TRBV5-6	17	CASSLLGAGLDTDTQYF	TGTGCCAGCAGCCTATTGGGGGCGGGACTAGACACAGATACGCAGTATTTT
.	TRBJ2-7	TRBD2	TRBV5-4	15	CASSISAGGAYEQYF	TGTGCCAGCAGCATATCGGCGGGAGGGGCCTACGAGCAGTACTTC
once	TRBJ1-3	TRBD1	TRBV7-2	12	CASSLTGDTIYF	TGTGCCAGCAGCTTAACAGGGGACACCATATATTTT
.	TRBJ1-4	TRBD1	TRBV5-1	14	CASSLRDRVEKLFF	TGCGCCAGCAGCTTGAGGGACAGGGTTGAAAAACTGTTTTTT
.	TRBJ2-2	TRBD1	TRBV12-5	16	CASGSPPGGGTGELFF	TGTGCTAGTGGTTCCCCGCCAGGGGGCGGGACCGGGGAGCTGTTTTTT
.	TRBJ2-2	.	TRBV28	16	CASVDPGGRGTGELFF	TGTGCCAGCGTCGACCCAGGGGGGAGAGGCACCGGGGAGCTGTTTTTT
.	TRBJ1-1	.	TRBV10-3	16	CAISGGQGGVDTEAFF	TGTGCCATCAGTGGGGGGCAGGGAGGGGTGGACACTGAAGCTTTCTTT
.	TRBJ2-7	TRBD1	TRBV4-1	17	CASSQAAGQGAGYEQYF	TGCGCCAGCAGCCAAGCTGCGGGACAGGGTGCCGGCTACGAGCAGTACTTC
.	TRBJ2-7	.	TRBV19	15	CASSIGPRVFYEQYF	TGTGCCAGTAGTATAGGGCCGAGGGTATTCTACGAGCAGTACTTC
.	TRBJ1-4	.	TRBV2	14	CASRLRENNEKLFF	TGTGCCAGCAGGTTAAGGGAGAATAATGAAAAACTGTTTTTT
once	TRBJ1-2	.	TRBV5-4	14	CASSQGPVEDGYTF	TGTGCCAGCAGCCAGGGGCCGGTCGAGGATGGCTACACCTTC
.	TRBJ1-5	TRBD1	TRBV28	15	CASSLPRQGGQPQHF	TGTGCCAGCAGTTTACCCCGACAGGGCGGTCAGCCCCAGCATTTT
few	TRBJ2-7	TRBD2	TRBV5-4	15	CASSLAGGLSYEQYF	TGTGCCAGCAGCTTGGCGGGGGGGCTGAGCTACGAGCAGTACTTC
.	TRBJ2-7	.	TRBV7-9	12	CASSVGTGEQYF	TGTGCCAGCAGCGTCGGGACTGGCGAGCAGTACTTC
.	TRBJ2-2	TRBD2	TRBV30	14	CALKRERYTGELFF	TGTGCCTTAAAGCGGGAGAGGTACACCGGGGAGCTGTTTTTT
.	TRBJ2-2	.	TRBV12-5	13	CASSRAHTGELFF	TGTGCTAGTTCTAGGGCCCACACCGGGGAGCTGTTTTTT
few	TRBJ1-2	TRBD1	TRBV5-1	15	CASSPGGTGNYGYTF	TGCGCCAGCAGCCCCGGCGGGACAGGCAACTATGGCTACACCTTC